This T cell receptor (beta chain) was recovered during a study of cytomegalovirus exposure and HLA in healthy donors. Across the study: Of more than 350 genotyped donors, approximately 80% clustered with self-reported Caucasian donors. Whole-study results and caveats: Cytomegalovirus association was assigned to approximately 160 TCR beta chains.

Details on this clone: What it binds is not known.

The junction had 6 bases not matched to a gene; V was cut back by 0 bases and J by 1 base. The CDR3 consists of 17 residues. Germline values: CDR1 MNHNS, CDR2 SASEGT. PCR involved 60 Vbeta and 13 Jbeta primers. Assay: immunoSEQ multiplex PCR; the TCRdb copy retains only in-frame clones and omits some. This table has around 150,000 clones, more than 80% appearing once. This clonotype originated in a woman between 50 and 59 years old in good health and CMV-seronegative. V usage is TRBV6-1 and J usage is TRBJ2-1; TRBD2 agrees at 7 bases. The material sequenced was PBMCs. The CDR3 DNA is TGTGCCAGCAGTGAAGCGCGGGGAGCGGGGTCCTACAATGAGCAGTTCTTC. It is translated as CASSEARGAGSYNEQFF.